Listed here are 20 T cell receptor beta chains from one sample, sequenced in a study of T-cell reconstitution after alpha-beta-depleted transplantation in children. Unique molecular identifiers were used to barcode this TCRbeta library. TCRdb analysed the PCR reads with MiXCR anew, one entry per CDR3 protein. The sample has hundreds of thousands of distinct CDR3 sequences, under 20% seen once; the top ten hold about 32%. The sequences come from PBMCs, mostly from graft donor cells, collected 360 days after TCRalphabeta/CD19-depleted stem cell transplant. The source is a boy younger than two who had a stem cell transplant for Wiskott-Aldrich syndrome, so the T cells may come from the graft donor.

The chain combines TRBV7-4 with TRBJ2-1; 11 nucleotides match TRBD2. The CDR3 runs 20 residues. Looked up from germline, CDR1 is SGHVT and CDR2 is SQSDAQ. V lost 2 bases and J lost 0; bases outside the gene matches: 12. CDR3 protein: CASSLKSGTSGLSSYNEQFF. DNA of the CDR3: TGTGCCAGCAGCTTAAAGTCGGGGACTAGCGGCCTGAGCTCCTACAATGAGCAGTTCTTC.

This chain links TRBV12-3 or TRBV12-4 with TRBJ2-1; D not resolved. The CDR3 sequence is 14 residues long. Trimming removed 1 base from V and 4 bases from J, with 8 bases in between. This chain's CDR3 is CASSLDTVYNEQFF. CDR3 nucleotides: TGTGCCAGCAGTTTAGATACAGTTTACAATGAGCAGTTCTTC.

The CDR3 nucleotides are TGTGCCAGTAGTCGTCCGGGACTAGGTTACAATGAGCAGTTCTTC. This sequence encodes CASSRPGLGYNEQFF. The chain has TRBV19 and TRBJ2-1; 8 positions agree with TRBD2. The CDR3 is 15 residues long. The germline CDR1 and CDR2 sequences are LNHDA and SQIVND (reference sequence). The ends lost 5 bases at V and 4 bases at J; junction bases unmatched: 7.

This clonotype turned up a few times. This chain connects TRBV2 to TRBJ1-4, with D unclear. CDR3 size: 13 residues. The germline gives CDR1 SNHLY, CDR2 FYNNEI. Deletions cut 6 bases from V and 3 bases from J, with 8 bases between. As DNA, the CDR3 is TGTGCCAGCAGCTCATACTCTAATGAAAAACTGTTTTTT. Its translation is CASSSYSNEKLFF.

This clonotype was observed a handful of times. The CDR3 DNA reads TGCGCCAGCAGCTTGGGCTCCGGGGCAGGGACAGATACGCAGTATTTT. Its protein is CASSLGSGAGTDTQYF. The J gene is TRBJ2-3, the V gene TRBV5-1; possibly TRBD1 or TRBD2 for D (5 bases each). V lost 0 bases and J lost 3, with 14 bases in between. CDR1 and CDR2 from the germline V gene are SGHRS and YFSETQ. CDR3 length equals 16 residues.

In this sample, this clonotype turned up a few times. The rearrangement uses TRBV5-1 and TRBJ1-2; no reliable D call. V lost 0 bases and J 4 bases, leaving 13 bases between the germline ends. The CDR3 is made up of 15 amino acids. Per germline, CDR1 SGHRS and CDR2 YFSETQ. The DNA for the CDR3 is TGCGCCAGCAGCTTGGAAATTGGGCAGTTCTATGGCTACACCTTC. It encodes CASSLEIGQFYGYTF.

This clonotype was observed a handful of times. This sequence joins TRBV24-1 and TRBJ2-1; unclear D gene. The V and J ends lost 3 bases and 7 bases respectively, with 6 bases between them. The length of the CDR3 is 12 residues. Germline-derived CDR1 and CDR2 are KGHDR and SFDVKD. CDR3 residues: CATSDEGNEQFF. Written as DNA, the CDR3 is TGTGCCACCAGTGATGAAGGAAATGAGCAGTTCTTC.

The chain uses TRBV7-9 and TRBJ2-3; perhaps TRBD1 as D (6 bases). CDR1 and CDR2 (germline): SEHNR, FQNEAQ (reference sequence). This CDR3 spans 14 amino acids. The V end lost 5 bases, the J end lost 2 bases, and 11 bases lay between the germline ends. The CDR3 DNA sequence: TGTGCCAGCAGCCCAGGGGCAACCACAGATACGCAGTATTTT. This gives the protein CASSPGATTDTQYF.

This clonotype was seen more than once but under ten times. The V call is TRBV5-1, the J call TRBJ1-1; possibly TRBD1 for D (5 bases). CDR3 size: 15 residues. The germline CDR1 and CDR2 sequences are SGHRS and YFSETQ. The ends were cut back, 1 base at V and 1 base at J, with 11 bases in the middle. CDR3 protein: CASSLNTGTNTEAFF. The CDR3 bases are TGCGCCAGCAGCTTGAATACGGGGACGAACACTGAAGCTTTCTTT.

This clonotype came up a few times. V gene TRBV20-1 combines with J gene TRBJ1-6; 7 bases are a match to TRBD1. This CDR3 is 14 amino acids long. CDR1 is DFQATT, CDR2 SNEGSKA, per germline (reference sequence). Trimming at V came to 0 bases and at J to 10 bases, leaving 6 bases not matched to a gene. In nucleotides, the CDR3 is TGCAGTGCTAGAGATTTGACAGGGCACTCACCCCTCCACTTT. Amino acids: CSARDLTGHSPLHF.

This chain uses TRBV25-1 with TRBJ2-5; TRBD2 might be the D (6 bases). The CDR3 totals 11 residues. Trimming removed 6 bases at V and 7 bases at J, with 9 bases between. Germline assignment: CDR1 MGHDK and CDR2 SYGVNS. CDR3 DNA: TGTGCCAGCAGGGCCGGGGGGACCCAGTACTTC. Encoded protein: CASRAGGTQYF.

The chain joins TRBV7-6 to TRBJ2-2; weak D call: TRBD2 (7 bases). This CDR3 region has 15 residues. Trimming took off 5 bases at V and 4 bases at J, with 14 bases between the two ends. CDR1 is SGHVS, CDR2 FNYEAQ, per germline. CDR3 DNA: TGTGCCAGCAGCCCCGGACTAGGGGGCACCGGGGAGCTGTTTTTT. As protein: CASSPGLGGTGELFF.

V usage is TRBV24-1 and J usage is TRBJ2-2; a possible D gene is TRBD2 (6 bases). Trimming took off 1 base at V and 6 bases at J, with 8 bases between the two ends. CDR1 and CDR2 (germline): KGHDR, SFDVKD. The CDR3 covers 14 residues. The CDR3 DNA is TGTGCCACCAGTGATTTCGGGGGTCCCGGGGAGCTGTTTTTT. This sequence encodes CATSDFGGPGELFF.

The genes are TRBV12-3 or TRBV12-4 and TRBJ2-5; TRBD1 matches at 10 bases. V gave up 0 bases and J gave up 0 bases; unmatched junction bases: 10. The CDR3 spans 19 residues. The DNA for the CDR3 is TGTGCCAGCAGTTTAGCGGGGCGGGACAGGGGCTCGTACCAAGAGACCCAGTACTTC. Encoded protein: CASSLAGRDRGSYQETQYF.

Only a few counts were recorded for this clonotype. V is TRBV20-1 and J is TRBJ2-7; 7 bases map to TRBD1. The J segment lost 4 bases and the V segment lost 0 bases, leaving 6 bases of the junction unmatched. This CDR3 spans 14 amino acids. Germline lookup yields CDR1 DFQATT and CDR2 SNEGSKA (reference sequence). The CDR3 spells CSARDPTGMYEQYF. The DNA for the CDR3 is TGCAGTGCTAGAGATCCGACAGGGATGTACGAGCAGTACTTC.

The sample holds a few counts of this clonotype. The CDR3 coding sequence is TGTGCCAGCAGCTTAGGCCCGGGACAGGACACTGAAGCTTTCTTT. Translation: CASSLGPGQDTEAFF. The chain links TRBV11-3 to TRBJ1-1; 8 positions match TRBD1. The CDR3 covers 15 residues. Germline lookup yields CDR1 SGHNT and CDR2 YENEEA. Trimming removed 1 base from V and 3 bases from J; junction bases left unmatched: 4.

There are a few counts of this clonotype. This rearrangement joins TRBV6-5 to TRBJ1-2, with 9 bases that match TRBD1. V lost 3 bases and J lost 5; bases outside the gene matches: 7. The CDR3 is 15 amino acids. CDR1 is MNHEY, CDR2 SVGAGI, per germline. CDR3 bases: TGTGCCAGCAGTTATAGGGGACAGGGAAATTATGGCTACACCTTC. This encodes CASSYRGQGNYGYTF.

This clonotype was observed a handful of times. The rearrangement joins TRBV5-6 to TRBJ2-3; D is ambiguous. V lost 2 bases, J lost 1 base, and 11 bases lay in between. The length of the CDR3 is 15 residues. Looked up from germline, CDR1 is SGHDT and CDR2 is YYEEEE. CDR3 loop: CASSLVWSRTDTQYF. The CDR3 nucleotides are TGTGCCAGCAGCTTAGTCTGGTCTCGCACAGATACGCAGTATTTT.

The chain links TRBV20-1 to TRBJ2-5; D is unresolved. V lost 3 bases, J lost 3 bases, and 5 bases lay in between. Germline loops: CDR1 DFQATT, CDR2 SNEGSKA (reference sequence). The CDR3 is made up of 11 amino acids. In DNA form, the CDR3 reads TGCAGTGCTAGGGGTGAAGAGACCCAGTACTTC. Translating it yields CSARGEETQYF.

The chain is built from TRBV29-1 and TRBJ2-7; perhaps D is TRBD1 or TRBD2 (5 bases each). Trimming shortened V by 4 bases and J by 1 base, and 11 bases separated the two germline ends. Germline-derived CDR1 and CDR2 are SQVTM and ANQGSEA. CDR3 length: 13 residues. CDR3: CSVAGAQSYEQYF. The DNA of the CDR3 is TGCAGCGTTGCCGGGGCCCAGTCCTACGAGCAGTACTTC.